The 15 T cell receptor beta chains listed next were all sequenced from one sample in a study of T cell repertoires in cytomegalovirus infection. TCRdb re-called the reads with MiXCR, one entry per CDR3 protein. The sample holds about 440,000 distinct CDR3 sequences, approximately 30% seen once. Input material: PBMCs. The receptors shown here come from a human donor in good health (CMV status not recorded). Some clones in this sample may be carry-over from other donors' samples.

Comments on this clonotype: The germline gene is not matched at one end of the junction; a read error may be the cause. This chain uses TRBV7-9 with TRBJ2-5, with D possibly matching TRBD2 (5 bases). CDR1 and CDR2 (germline): SEHNR, FQNEAQ (reference sequence). CDR3 length: 12 amino acids. CDR3 sequence (DNA): TGTGCCAGCAGCTTAATTAGGGAGACCCATTACTTC. This codes for CASSLIRETHYF.

V is TRBV14 and J is TRBJ2-3, with TRBD1 matching over 7 bases. The CDR3 has 17 amino acids. The J segment lost 4 bases and the V segment lost 4 bases, leaving 14 bases of the junction unmatched. Germline V gene sequence: CDR1 SGHDN, CDR2 FVKESK. CDR3 coding DNA: TGTGCCAGCAGCCTCCGCACAGGGGCCATCTGGGCAGATACGCAGTATTTT. It is translated as CASSLRTGAIWADTQYF.

CDR3 protein: CASQTSGNEAFF. In nucleotides, the CDR3 is TGTGCCTCCCAGACGAGTGGAAATGAAGCTTTCTTT. The chain couples TRBV7-9 to TRBJ1-1; D gene ambiguous. The V end lost 11 bases, the J end lost 7 bases, and 17 bases lay between the germline ends. The germline gives CDR1 SEHNR, CDR2 FQNEAQ (reference sequence). The CDR3 runs to 12 residues.

About this clonotype itself: The CDR3 carries no conserved terminal phenylalanine or tryptophan, so it likely arises from a read error. The J gene is TRBJ2-1, the V gene TRBV7-3, with 7 bases identical to TRBD2. There are 16 residues in the CDR3. V gave up 6 bases and J gave up 4 bases; unmatched junction bases: 12. Germline V gene data show CDR1 as SGHTA and CDR2 as FQGTGA. CDR3 nucleotides: TGTGCCAGCAGTTCCGTAGCGGGCTTAAAATACAATGAGCAGTTCTGC. This gives the protein CASSSVAGLKYNEQFC.

V and J are TRBV11-2 and TRBJ2-3, with a tentative D call TRBD1 (5 bases). The length of the CDR3 is 14 residues. Germline V CDR1 and CDR2: SGHAT, FQNNGV. Trimming removed 3 bases from V and 2 bases from J, with 9 bases in between. The CDR3 spells CASSFVGDTDTQYF. The DNA for the CDR3 is TGTGCCAGCAGCTTTGTAGGGGACACAGATACGCAGTATTTT.

This clonotype was observed a few times. This chain uses TRBV5-1 with TRBJ2-7, with D unclear. Germline V gene data show CDR1 as SGHRS and CDR2 as YFSETQ. With 4 bases removed from V and 6 bases from J, the gap between germline ends came to 14 bases. This CDR3 is 13 amino acids long. The CDR3 loop reads CASSIREPGEQYF. The CDR3, as DNA: TGCGCCAGCAGCATACGCGAACCGGGCGAGCAGTACTTC.

This clonotype was recorded only once. A read error may be the cause here, since a much bigger clone is one base away. This chain uses TRBV7-2 with TRBJ2-5; D is uncertain. CDR3 size: 13 residues. Germline loops: CDR1 SGHTA, CDR2 FQGNSA. The CDR3 here is CASSPPGQETQNF. DNA for the CDR3: TGTGCCAGCAGCCCTCCGGGCCAAGAGACCCAGAACTTC.

V usage is TRBV5-4 and J usage is TRBJ1-1; D is unclear. V shed 5 bases and J shed 0 bases, with 11 bases lying between them. The length of the CDR3 is 14 residues. CDR1 is SGHNT, CDR2 YYREEE, per germline (reference sequence). CDR3 bases: TGTGCCAGCAGAGCTCCAAATATGAACACTGAAGCTTTCTTT. It translates to CASRAPNMNTEAFF.

This clonotype was picked up a small number of times. CDR3 in DNA: TGCAGTGCTCTGGACAGGGTGGCTGGTAGCAATCAGCCCCAGCATTTT. It is translated as CSALDRVAGSNQPQHF. The chain links TRBV20-1 to TRBJ1-5; 8 nucleotides line up with TRBD1. The germline V gene encodes CDR1 DFQATT and CDR2 SNEGSKA (reference sequence). This CDR3 has 16 residues. With V trimmed by 5 bases and J by 0 bases, 9 bases remained unmatched.

In its sample, this clonotype was seen a few times. The chain combines TRBV12-3 or TRBV12-4 with TRBJ1-3, with a possible D match to TRBD1 (6 bases). This CDR3 comprises 17 residues. V was cut by 3 bases and J by 2 bases, with 17 bases left in between. CDR3 coding DNA: TGTGCCAGCAGTTTTGCCCCCTCAGGGGCTACTGGAAACACCATATATTTT. This translates into CASSFAPSGATGNTIYF.

This clonotype was seen a single time. The CDR3 protein is CASSLIHWEAPRETQYF. The DNA for the CDR3 is TGTGCCAGTAGCCTTATCCATTGGGAGGCGCCTCGAGAGACCCAGTACTTC. The chain uses TRBV7-2 and TRBJ2-5; TRBD2 might be the D (6 bases). The CDR3 length is 17 residues. V was trimmed by 9 bases and J by 4 bases, leaving 27 bases between them. CDR1 is SGHTA, CDR2 FQGNSA, per germline. The complete variable domain, with remaining parts taken from reference TRBV7-2 and TRBJ2-5, reads GAGVSQSPSNKVTEKGKDVELRCDPISGHTALYWYRQSLGQGLEFLIYFQGNSAPDKSGLPSDRFSAERTGGSVSTLTIQRTQQEDSAVYLCASSLIHWEAPRETQYFGPGTRLLVL.

J is TRBJ2-7 and V is TRBV6-2 or TRBV6-3; 8 bases agree with TRBD1. From germline, CDR1 is MNHEY and CDR2 SVGEGT. V shed 2 bases, J shed 4 bases, and the junction held 4 bases outside the gene matches. This CDR3 contains 14 residues. The CDR3 DNA reads as TGTGCCAGCAGTTACGACAGGGGCTCTTACGAGCAGTACTTC. Translating it yields CASSYDRGSYEQYF.

This clonotype has just a few counts. This chain links TRBV7-9 with TRBJ2-7; 9 nucleotides align to TRBD1. Germline V lookup: CDR1 SEHNR, CDR2 FQNEAQ (reference sequence). The CDR3 spans 15 residues. Trimming removed 5 bases from V and 4 bases from J; junction bases left unmatched: 9. The chain's CDR3 is CASSGTGTGYYEQYF. In DNA, the CDR3 is TGTGCCAGCAGCGGAACCGGGACAGGGTATTACGAGCAGTACTTC.

For the CDR3, the DNA is TGCGCCAGCAGCCAGACCCAGGGGGCGGGAGAGACCCAGTACTTC. As protein: CASSQTQGAGETQYF. This rearrangement joins TRBV4-1 to TRBJ2-5; 8 positions agree with TRBD1. Germline CDR1 is MGHRA and CDR2 is YSYEKL. The CDR3 consists of 15 residues. With 3 bases clipped from V and 4 bases from J, the junction kept 7 bases outside the gene matches.

This clonotype was picked up a small number of times. V gene TRBV2 combines with J gene TRBJ2-7, with 7 bases lining up with TRBD1. In germline, CDR1 is SNHLY, CDR2 FYNNEI. The CDR3 has 15 amino acids. V trimming: 7 bases; J trimming: 0 bases; junction bases outside the gene matches: 9. CDR3 bases: TGTGCCAGCAAATCCGACAGGGCTAGCTCCTACGAGCAGTACTTC. Translated, it gives CASKSDRASSYEQYF.